One and the same sample provided the 26 T cell receptor beta chains below, sequenced in a study of neoadjuvant anti-PD-1 for oral cavity cancer. Assay used: immunoSEQ multiplex PCR; TCRdb lists only in-frame clones, some missing. The table shows fewer than 90,000 clones, with more than 80% occurring only once. The starting material was PBMCs, obtained before nivolumab (anti-PD-1) treatment. The receptors were sampled from a person aged 35-79 years with oral cavity squamous cell carcinoma.

Comments on this clone: The sample has other DNA sequences that encode this CDR3 too. The chain links TRBV6-5 to TRBJ2-1; no definite D call. Germline-derived CDR1 and CDR2 are MNHEY and SVGAGI. V was cut by 5 bases and J by 5 bases, with 4 bases left in between. This CDR3 comprises 11 residues. CDR3 coding DNA: TGTGCCAGCAGTACAAACAATGAGCAGTTCTTC. It codes for CASSTNNEQFF.

CDR3 sequence reads: CSVEGLAHETQYF. CDR3 DNA: TGCAGCGTTGAGGGACTAGCTCATGAGACCCAGTACTTC. The chain carries TRBV29-1 and TRBJ2-5, with 9 nucleotides matching TRBD2. The CDR3 sequence is 13 residues long. The V gene end was trimmed by 3 bases and the J gene end by 5 bases; junction bases not matched to a gene: 4. Per germline, CDR1 SQVTM and CDR2 ANQGSEA.

This rearrangement joins TRBV5-1 to TRBJ2-7; no definite D call. The V and J ends lost 0 bases and 4 bases respectively, with 2 bases between them. The length of the CDR3 is 11 residues. The germline gives CDR1 SGHRS, CDR2 YFSETQ. CDR3 nucleotides: TGCGCCAGCAGCTTGGGATACGAGCAGTACTTC. Amino acids: CASSLGYEQYF.

This chain links TRBV5-4 with TRBJ2-5; 16 nucleotides align to TRBD2. The CDR3 is 17 amino acids. V lost 4 bases, J lost 3 bases, and 6 bases stayed unmatched. Germline V CDR1 and CDR2: SGHNT, YYREEE (reference sequence). This chain's CDR3 is CASSLLGTSGREETQYF. Here the CDR3 DNA reads TGTGCCAGCAGCCTGTTAGGGACTAGCGGGAGGGAAGAGACCCAGTACTTC.

The count of this clone is one. The rearrangement joins TRBV2 to TRBJ1-4, with 7 bases aligning to TRBD1. Germline assignment: CDR1 SNHLY and CDR2 FYNNEI. V dropped 4 bases and J dropped 1; count of bases not matched to a gene: 3. The CDR3 is 15 residues long. The CDR3 here is CASSVNRGTNEKLFF. The CDR3 nucleotides read TGTGCCAGCAGTGTTAACAGGGGAACTAATGAAAAACTGTTTTTT.

V and J are TRBV27 and TRBJ2-7, with D tentatively TRBD2 (6 bases). The CDR3 contains 14 residues. V lost 3 bases and J 2 bases, leaving 11 bases between the germline ends. Germline loops: CDR1 MNHEY, CDR2 SMNVEV (reference sequence). Here the CDR3 reads CASSFQQRAYEQYF. As DNA, the CDR3 is TGTGCCAGCAGTTTTCAACAGCGGGCCTACGAGCAGTACTTC.

For this clone: The sample contains more than one DNA sequence encoding this CDR3. The chain employs TRBV30 and TRBJ2-5; D not certain. This CDR3 region has 12 residues. V gave up 4 bases and J gave up 5 bases, with 11 bases separating them. Germline CDR1 is GTSNPN and CDR2 is SVGIG (reference sequence). In DNA form, the CDR3 reads TGTGCCTGGACGGCTGGTGGGGAGACCCAGTACTTC. Protein sequence: CAWTAGGETQYF.

The chain recombines TRBV6-5 with TRBJ1-3; D ambiguous. V lost 6 bases to trimming and J lost 0 bases, with 12 bases between them. The CDR3 is made up of 15 amino acids. CDR1 is MNHEY and CDR2 is SVGAGI in the germline V gene. The CDR3 is CASSQGLLSGNTIYF. The CDR3 bases are TGTGCCAGCAGCCAAGGACTTCTCTCTGGAAACACCATATATTTT.

The rearrangement joins TRBV2 to TRBJ1-2, with D tentatively TRBD1 (6 bases). The germline V gene has CDR1 SNHLY and CDR2 FYNNEI. The length of the CDR3 is 14 residues. V lost 1 base and J 11 bases, leaving 17 bases between the germline ends. CDR3 protein: CASSEVGAGRPYTF. The CDR3 DNA sequence: TGTGCCAGCAGTGAAGTGGGGGCGGGAAGACCATACACCTTC. Full variable domain (outside the CDR3, taken from reference TRBV2 and TRBJ1-2): EPEVTQTPSHQVTQMGQEVILRCVPISNHLYFYWYRQILGQKVEFLVSFYNNEISEKSEIFDDQFSVERPDGSNFTLKIRSTKLEDSAMYFCASSEVGAGRPYTFGSGTRLTVV.

The V gene is TRBV6-6, the J gene TRBJ1-5; D gene ambiguous. Germline V lookup: CDR1 MNHNY, CDR2 SVGAGI (reference sequence). The CDR3 sequence is 16 residues long. Between the trimmed V and J ends, which lost 3 bases and 5 bases, there was a span of 17 bases. The CDR3: CASSYSGSLLDQPQHF. The DNA of the CDR3 is TGTGCCAGCAGTTATTCCGGGTCCCTCCTTGATCAGCCCCAGCATTTT.

This clone was recorded once. J is TRBJ2-1 and V is TRBV5-1; the D is unclear. V was pared by 7 bases and J by 8 bases, with 13 bases between. The length of the CDR3 is 12 residues. Germline V CDR1 and CDR2: SGHRS, YFSETQ. This chain's CDR3 is CASARETDEQFF. The CDR3 bases are TGCGCCAGCGCCAGAGAAACGGATGAGCAGTTCTTC.

The J gene is TRBJ1-2, the V gene TRBV4-2, with TRBD1 matching over 9 bases. CDR3 length: 15 residues. Losses at the gene ends were 8 bases for V and 6 bases for J; bases not matched to a gene: 13. Germline V lookup: CDR1 LGHNA, CDR2 YNFKEQ. The CDR3 coding sequence is TGTGCCAGCGCAATGGCCAACAGGGGGCAAGATGGCTACACCTTC. This sequence encodes CASAMANRGQDGYTF.

V is TRBV5-6 and J is TRBJ2-5, with D possibly being TRBD2 (5 bases). V lost 5 bases and J lost 3, with 23 bases in between. The length of the CDR3 is 17 residues. Germline-derived CDR1 and CDR2 are SGHDT and YYEEEE. CDR3: CASSERRFLKGEETQYF. The CDR3 region has the DNA TGTGCCAGCAGTGAGCGAAGATTTCTCAAGGGAGAAGAGACCCAGTACTTC. Filled out from reference TRBV5-6 and TRBJ2-5, the complete variable domain reads DAGVTQSPTHLIKTRGQQVTLRCSPKSGHDTVSWYQQALGQGPQFIFQYYEEEERQRGNFPDRFSGHQFPNYSSELNVNALLLGDSALYLCASSERRFLKGEETQYFGPGTRLLVL.

CDR3 sequence (DNA): TGTGCCAGTAGACTAGCGGTCACAGATACGCAGTATTTT. It translates to CASRLAVTDTQYF. V and J are TRBV19 and TRBJ2-3, with 8 positions matching TRBD2. Losses at the gene ends were 6 bases for V and 2 bases for J; bases not matched to a gene: 1. From germline, CDR1 is LNHDA and CDR2 SQIVND (reference sequence). The CDR3 covers 13 residues.

This clone was observed a few times. The V and J genes are TRBV11-2 and TRBJ2-5, with 7 bases matching TRBD2. The CDR3 has 15 amino acids. Trimming took 5 bases from V and 0 from J; bases not matched to a gene: 6. Germline V gene lookup returns CDR1 SGHAT and CDR2 FQNNGV. As DNA, the CDR3 is TGTGCCAGCAGCGTCGTACTAGCGAACCAAGAGACCCAGTACTTC. Amino acid sequence: CASSVVLANQETQYF.

The gene calls are TRBV2 and TRBJ2-1; 7 bases agree with TRBD1. Germline V gene lookup returns CDR1 SNHLY and CDR2 FYNNEI. The CDR3 has 13 residues. After removal of 11 bases from V and 6 bases from J, the junction contained 10 bases not matched to a gene. CDR3 DNA sequence: TGTGCCGGAGACAGGGTGGGGTTCAATGAGCAGTTCTTC. Amino acids: CAGDRVGFNEQFF.

This clone has a handful of counts. The chain uses TRBV13 and TRBJ1-4; no reliable D call. The CDR3 totals 11 residues. Trimming took 8 bases from V and 5 from J, leaving 6 bases between them. The V gene's germline CDR1 is PRHDT and CDR2 FYEKMQ (reference sequence). The CDR3 here is CASRGNEKLFF. The CDR3 bases are TGTGCCAGCCGGGGAAATGAAAAACTGTTTTTT.

The chain has TRBV6-5 and TRBJ1-1, with unresolved D. V lost 10 bases and J lost 3, with 18 bases in between. The CDR3 has 14 amino acids. From germline, CDR1 is MNHEY and CDR2 SVGAGI. CDR3 in amino acids: CAIRERESHTEAFF. In nucleotides, the CDR3 is TGTGCCATCCGAGAAAGGGAGTCGCACACTGAAGCTTTCTTT.

This clone was detected only once. V usage is TRBV27 and J usage is TRBJ2-7; TRBD1 is a possible D gene (5 bases). V was pared by 5 bases and J by 2 bases, with 10 bases between. Germline CDR1 MNHEY, CDR2 SMNVEV (reference sequence). The CDR3 length is 13 residues. The CDR3 sequence: CASSLVGPYEQYF. CDR3 bases: TGTGCCAGCAGTCTAGTGGGGCCCTACGAGCAGTACTTC.

The rearrangement uses TRBV4-2 and TRBJ2-1; D is ambiguous. V lost 0 bases and J lost 9, with 6 bases in between. The germline V gene encodes CDR1 LGHNA and CDR2 YNFKEQ. The CDR3 is 12 amino acids. CDR3 in DNA: TGTGCCAGCAGCCAAGATATCGGTGAGCAGTTCTTC. It codes for CASSQDIGEQFF.

V and J are TRBV12-5 and TRBJ2-7; the D is unclear. The V and J ends lost 6 bases and 6 bases respectively, with 9 bases between them. Germline loops: CDR1 LGHNT, CDR2 FRNRAP. There are 11 residues in the CDR3. The CDR3 protein is CASGASGEQYF. In nucleotides, the CDR3 is TGTGCTAGTGGGGCCTCTGGCGAGCAGTACTTC.

This chain connects TRBV5-1 to TRBJ1-1; D is unclear. This CDR3 is built from 13 residues. V lost 3 bases and J 8 bases, leaving 14 bases between the germline ends. The germline V gene encodes CDR1 SGHRS and CDR2 YFSETQ. In nucleotides, the CDR3 is TGCGCCAGCAGCTCGGAAGGTCTCGACGAAGCTTTCTTT. Protein sequence: CASSSEGLDEAFF.

This rearrangement joins TRBV6-6 to TRBJ2-1, with D perhaps matching TRBD1 or TRBD2 (5 bases each). Trimming removed 4 bases at V and 0 bases at J, with 7 bases between. The CDR3 totals 14 residues. CDR1 MNHNY and CDR2 SVGAGI come from the germline V gene (reference sequence). The CDR3 here is CASSSGPSYNEQFF. Written as DNA, the CDR3 is TGTGCCAGCAGTTCGGGACCCTCCTACAATGAGCAGTTCTTC.

This sequence joins TRBV5-1 and TRBJ2-2; possible D gene TRBD2, 5 bases. V lost 1 base, J lost 5 bases, and 12 bases lay in between. The CDR3 spans 15 residues. Germline V gene data show CDR1 as SGHRS and CDR2 as YFSETQ. CDR3 coding DNA: TGCGCCAGCAGCTTGTCGGAGGTGTGGACCGGGGAGCTGTTTTTT. Translating gives CASSLSEVWTGELFF. The whole variable domain, remainder taken from reference TRBV5-1 and TRBJ2-2, is KAGVTQTPRYLIKTRGQQVTLSCSPISGHRSVSWYQQTPGQGLQFLFEYFSETQRNKGNFPGRFSGRQFSNSRSEMNVSTLELGDSALYLCASSLSEVWTGELFFGEGSRLTVL.

The V call is TRBV10-2, the J call TRBJ2-7; D unclear. In germline, CDR1 is WSHSY, CDR2 SAAADI. The germline V and J ends were trimmed by 6 bases and 2 bases, with 11 bases remaining between them. The CDR3 has 13 residues. The CDR3 bases are TGCGCCAGCAGAGTAGGACGGGCCTACGAGCAGTACTTC. Translating gives CASRVGRAYEQYF.

The chain joins TRBV6-1 to TRBJ2-5, with D unclear. The germline V gene has CDR1 MNHNS and CDR2 SASEGT. The CDR3 length is 13 residues. V was trimmed by 7 bases and J by 2 bases, leaving 11 bases between them. Here the CDR3 reads CASTRLAQETQYF. CDR3 in DNA: TGTGCCAGCACCCGACTGGCTCAAGAGACCCAGTACTTC.